This T cell receptor beta chain originates from a study of blood T cell repertoires in COVID-19. Study context: Acute and convalescent COVID-19 specimens originated in the United States, Italy and Spain. PBMCs, B-cell-depleted T cells, or T cells were the source of the cDNA or gDNA that made up the material.

The V end lost 5 bases, the J end lost 6 bases, and 14 bases lay between the germline ends. Germline V gene sequence: CDR1 MNHEY, CDR2 SVGEGT. CDR3 length: 14 residues. Original processing methods: Amplification from reference gene primers served as the basis for estimated nucleated cell counts. Repertoires were generated with immunoSEQ multiplex PCR, while TCRdb's copy carries only in-frame clones and drops some. The V and J calls and clone size are taken from that table; D and trimming were inferred from the DNA. Here the sample spans 50,000 to 85,000 clones, approximately 82% being singletons. The chain joins TRBV6-2 or TRBV6-3 to TRBJ1-5; TRBD1 might be the D (5 bases). Sequenced sample: peripheral blood. The receptor was derived from a man aged 60 to 69 with acute or convalescent COVID-19. CDR3 in amino acids: CASSGTGGIQPQHF. The CDR3 DNA reads TGTGCCAGCAGTGGGACTGGCGGGATTCAGCCCCAGCATTTT.